This entry lists 31 T cell receptor beta chains sequenced from one sample in a study of blood T cell repertoires in COVID-19. Profiling relied on immunoSEQ multiplex PCR, and the TCRdb table lists in-frame clones only, not all of them. The data contain around 76,000 clones, approximately 89% of them singletons. Sequenced: peripheral blood. Receptor source: a human donor in a cohort sampled during active COVID-19.

This clone was counted a single time. One end of the junction varies from germline; a read error may be responsible. This CDR3 is also generated by other DNA sequences in the sample. The chain is built from TRBV12-3 or TRBV12-4 and TRBJ2-7, with unresolved D. CDR3 length: 11 residues. The CDR3, as DNA: TGCGCCAGCAGTTCCAGATACGAGCAGTACTTC. As protein: CASSSRYEQYF.

V and J are TRBV5-4 and TRBJ2-1; TRBD2 matches at 7 bases. The CDR3 is 17 residues long. The trim removed 1 base at V and 1 base at J, leaving 8 bases unmatched. In germline, CDR1 is SGHNT, CDR2 YYREEE (reference sequence). The CDR3 loop is CASSLNSGSLSYNEQFF. CDR3 sequence (DNA): TGTGCCAGCAGCTTGAATAGCGGGTCCTTATCCTACAATGAGCAGTTCTTC.

The chain is built from TRBV18 and TRBJ1-6; possible D gene TRBD1, 6 bases. The CDR3 is 13 amino acids. Trimming took off 8 bases at V and 10 bases at J, with 15 bases between the two ends. Germline values: CDR1 KGHSH, CDR2 LQKENI. The CDR3 loop reads CASQPGVESPLHF. CDR3 nucleotides: TGTGCCAGCCAACCAGGGGTGGAATCACCCCTCCACTTT.

The rearrangement joins TRBV7-2 to TRBJ1-2, with 9 bases matching TRBD1. Germline loops: CDR1 SGHTA, CDR2 FQGNSA. V lost 5 bases and J lost 6; bases outside the gene matches: 7. The CDR3 runs to 14 residues. As DNA, the CDR3 is TGTGCCAGCAGCAGAAAGGGACAGGGAAATGGCTACACCTTC. It encodes CASSRKGQGNGYTF. The full variable domain, with the rest looked up from reference TRBV7-2 and TRBJ1-2, is GAGVSQSPSNKVTEKGKDVELRCDPISGHTALYWYRQSLGQGLEFLIYFQGNSAPDKSGLPSDRFSAERTGGSVSTLTIQRTQQEDSAVYLCASSRKGQGNGYTFGSGTRLTVV.

This chain links TRBV6-5 with TRBJ1-6; D is undetermined. This CDR3 has 13 residues. The germline V gene encodes CDR1 MNHEY and CDR2 SVGAGI. V was clipped by 8 bases and J by 7 bases, with 12 bases between them. CDR3 protein: CASGEQDNSPLHF. The CDR3 coding sequence is TGTGCCAGCGGGGAGCAGGACAATTCACCCCTCCACTTT.

This chain links TRBV20-1 with TRBJ2-1; 9 positions agree with TRBD2. The CDR3 contains 15 residues. The V segment lost 3 bases and the J segment 4 bases; nucleotides outside the gene matches: 7. CDR1 DFQATT and CDR2 SNEGSKA come from the germline V gene (reference sequence). CDR3 sequence reads: CSASSGGNQYNEQFF. CDR3 DNA sequence: TGCAGTGCTAGTAGCGGGGGAAACCAATACAATGAGCAGTTCTTC.

This chain uses TRBV10-3 with TRBJ1-3, with no clear D. The CDR3 has 15 amino acids. Per germline, CDR1 ENHRY and CDR2 SYGVKD. V was cut by 0 bases and J by 0 bases, with 6 bases left in between. The CDR3 nucleotides are TGTGCCATCAGTGAGTCGACAAACTCTGGAAACACCATATATTTT. Amino acids: CAISESTNSGNTIYF.

The CDR3 here is CASSRSGGPYNEQFF. The CDR3 nucleotides are TGTGCCAGCAGTCGTAGCGGGGGCCCCTACAATGAGCAGTTCTTC. This chain connects TRBV6-6 to TRBJ2-1, with TRBD2 matching over 9 bases. Germline lookup yields CDR1 MNHNY and CDR2 SVGAGI (reference sequence). This CDR3 has 15 amino acids. V lost 5 bases, J lost 2 bases, and 4 bases stayed unmatched.

The rearrangement joins TRBV7-2 to TRBJ1-5; no reliable D call. The germline V gene encodes CDR1 SGHTA and CDR2 FQGNSA. The ends were cut back, 5 bases at V and 0 bases at J, with 5 bases in the middle. The CDR3 contains 13 residues. The CDR3 sequence is CASSLNSNQPQHF. Written as DNA, the CDR3 is TGTGCCAGCAGCCTAAATAGCAATCAGCCCCAGCATTTT.

The genes are TRBV7-2 and TRBJ2-7, with 9 bases identical to TRBD1. The CDR3 is made up of 16 amino acids. Trimming removed 5 bases from V and 2 bases from J; junction bases left unmatched: 10. In germline, CDR1 is SGHTA, CDR2 FQGNSA. The CDR3 spells CASSPRGTGSPYEQYF. The DNA of the CDR3 is TGTGCCAGCAGCCCAAGAGGGACAGGGTCCCCCTACGAGCAGTACTTC.

The chain employs TRBV12-3 or TRBV12-4 and TRBJ1-2; a possible D gene is TRBD1 (6 bases). This CDR3 is built from 13 residues. The V end was cut by 2 bases, the J end by 7 bases, with 11 bases between. DNA for the CDR3: TGTGCCAGCAGTTTACAGGACAGAGGTGGCTACACCTTC. Protein: CASSLQDRGGYTF.

This clone was seen only once. V usage is TRBV10-3 and J usage is TRBJ1-6, with D possibly matching TRBD1 (5 bases). Germline V lookup: CDR1 ENHRY, CDR2 SYGVKD. Trimming stripped 6 bases from V and 9 bases from J, with 12 bases between. This CDR3 has 13 residues. This CDR3 is CAIRDTGGSPLHF. CDR3 bases: TGTGCCATCAGGGACACGGGAGGTTCACCCCTCCACTTT.

The chain couples TRBV9 to TRBJ2-3; the D gene is possibly TRBD2 (6 bases). V lost 0 bases and J lost 5, with 16 bases in between. Germline CDR1 and CDR2: SGDLS and YYNGEE. The CDR3 sequence is 16 residues long. The CDR3 nucleotides are TGTGCCAGCAGCGTAGAGATTGGGGGGTCGGTAGATACGCAGTATTTT. This sequence encodes CASSVEIGGSVDTQYF.

This clone appeared a single time. The rearrangement uses TRBV12-3 or TRBV12-4 and TRBJ2-7; D may be TRBD1 (5 bases). The ends were cut back, 5 bases at V and 4 bases at J, with 9 bases in the middle. The CDR3 is 12 residues long. The CDR3 spells CASSPRDYEQYF. CDR3 sequence (DNA): TGTGCCAGCAGTCCCAGGGATTACGAGCAGTACTTC.

The chain links TRBV29-1 to TRBJ2-5, with D tentatively TRBD2 (6 bases). V dropped 8 bases and J dropped 2 bases, with 12 bases sitting between them. The germline gives CDR1 SQVTM, CDR2 ANQGSEA. The CDR3 covers 12 residues. CDR3 protein: CSLGLSQETQYF. The CDR3 DNA reads TGCAGCCTGGGACTTTCACAAGAGACCCAGTACTTC.

The chain has TRBV18 and TRBJ2-1; no firm D call. The CDR3 has 13 amino acids. The V end was cut by 8 bases, the J end by 9 bases, with 17 bases between. Germline CDR1 and CDR2: KGHSH and LQKENI. The CDR3 nucleotides read TGTGCCAGCAAGCTCACCCCCGGTTCTGAGCAGTTCTTC. Translated, it gives CASKLTPGSEQFF.

This clone was counted once. The V call is TRBV6-2 or TRBV6-3, the J call TRBJ1-1; D perhaps matches TRBD1 (5 bases). The CDR3 runs to 14 residues. V was shortened by 0 bases and J by 5 bases, with 10 bases between the two germline ends. Germline values: CDR1 MNHEY, CDR2 SVGEGT. CDR3 protein: CASSYSWGRTEAFF. The CDR3, as DNA: TGTGCCAGCAGTTACTCGTGGGGGAGGACTGAAGCTTTCTTT.

V usage is TRBV15 and J usage is TRBJ2-7; TRBD2 matches 7 bases. The germline CDR1 and CDR2 sequences are LNHNV and YYDKDF (reference sequence). The CDR3 totals 14 residues. The ends lost 0 bases at V and 6 bases at J; junction bases unmatched: 5. The CDR3 nucleotides read TGTGCCACCAGCAGAGAATTACTAGCGCGCGAGCAGTACTTC. Translating it yields CATSRELLAREQYF. Together with reference TRBV15 and TRBJ2-7, the CDR3 gives the full variable domain: DAMVIQNPRYQVTQFGKPVTLSCSQTLNHNVMYWYQQKSSQAPKLLFHYYDKDFNNEADTPDNFQSRRPNTSFCFLDIRSPGLGDTAMYLCATSRELLAREQYFGPGTRLTVT.

The chain joins TRBV6-5 to TRBJ1-2; 8 nucleotides agree with TRBD1. The CDR3 covers 15 residues. Germline-derived CDR1 and CDR2 are MNHEY and SVGAGI. V lost 6 bases, J lost 8 bases, and 14 bases stayed unmatched. The CDR3 is CASSYTGTGGEGYTF. The DNA for the CDR3 is TGTGCCAGCAGCTACACCGGGACAGGAGGTGAAGGCTACACCTTC.

The chain employs TRBV11-2 and TRBJ1-2; TRBD1 agrees at 9 bases. The J segment lost 4 bases and the V segment lost 6 bases, leaving 12 bases of the junction unmatched. Germline CDR1 reads SGHAT; CDR2 reads FQNNGV. The length of the CDR3 is 16 residues. CDR3 amino acids: CASSSNTGGESYGYTF. As DNA, the CDR3 is TGTGCCAGCAGTTCCAATACAGGGGGCGAGAGCTATGGCTACACCTTC.

This clone was detected only once. A read error may produce the germline difference seen at one junction end. The chain uses TRBV7-2 and TRBJ2-1; D unclear. The germline CDR1 and CDR2 sequences are SGHTA and FQGNSA. CDR3 size: 15 residues. The DNA for the CDR3 is TGTGCCAGCAGTTTAGACTGGAGCTCCTACAATGAGCAGTTCTTC. The encoded protein is CASSLDWSSYNEQFF.

The chain has TRBV30 and TRBJ2-5; TRBD2 matches 7 bases. The CDR3 sequence is 14 residues long. From germline, CDR1 is GTSNPN and CDR2 SVGIG (reference sequence). The V gene end was trimmed by 1 base and the J gene end by 1 base; junction bases not matched to a gene: 3. This CDR3 is CAWSGGGLQETQYF. The CDR3 DNA reads as TGTGCCTGGAGTGGGGGGGGACTCCAAGAGACCCAGTACTTC. Complete variable domain (other parts from reference TRBV30 and TRBJ2-5): SQTIHQWPATLVQPVGSPLSLECTVEGTSNPNLYWYRQAAGRGLQLLFYSVGIGQISSEVPQNLSASRPQDRQFILSSKKLLLSDSGFYLCAWSGGGLQETQYFGPGTRLLVL.

This clone was counted a few times. This chain connects TRBV5-4 to TRBJ2-7; 12 nucleotides line up with TRBD2. CDR1 and CDR2 from the germline V gene are SGHNT and YYREEE (reference sequence). V was clipped by 5 bases and J by 3 bases; unmatched bases: 3. CDR3 size: 14 residues. This CDR3 reads CASSWTSGDYEQYF. CDR3 DNA: TGTGCCAGCAGTTGGACTAGCGGGGACTACGAGCAGTACTTC.

This chain uses TRBV12-3 or TRBV12-4 with TRBJ1-1; D may be TRBD1 (5 bases). The CDR3 has 11 residues. The V and J ends lost 3 bases and 11 bases respectively, with 10 bases between them. CDR3 in amino acids: CASSFHRGAFF. The CDR3 DNA is TGTGCCAGCAGTTTTCACCGGGGGGCTTTCTTT.

The chain employs TRBV3-1 (or the pseudogene TRBV3-2) and TRBJ2-7; 7 nucleotides match TRBD2. Germline CDR1 reads LGHDT; CDR2 reads YNNKEL (reference sequence). Germline trimming cut 2 bases from V and 1 base from J; bases unmatched to any gene: 2. The CDR3 has 14 amino acids. CDR3 region: CASSQSGASYEQYF. CDR3 nucleotide sequence: TGTGCCAGCAGCCAAAGCGGGGCATCCTACGAGCAGTACTTC.

The CDR3 DNA reads TGTGCCTTTGGGGGACAGGTAGATAATCAGCCCCAGCATTTT. Translation gives CAFGGQVDNQPQHF. This chain links TRBV30 with TRBJ1-5; 8 bases align to TRBD1. Germline trimming cut 7 bases from V and 4 bases from J; bases unmatched to any gene: 9. CDR3 length: 14 amino acids. CDR1 is GTSNPN, CDR2 SVGIG, per germline (reference sequence).

CDR3 protein: CASSTSGGAETQYF. The CDR3 DNA reads TGTGCCAGCAGCACCAGCGGGGGGGCGGAGACCCAGTACTTC. V and J are TRBV7-2 and TRBJ2-5, with 10 bases lining up with TRBD2. Germline V gene sequence: CDR1 SGHTA, CDR2 FQGNSA. Unmatched junction bases numbered 5, after V lost 5 bases and J lost 5 bases. CDR3 length: 14 residues.

The chain links TRBV10-3 to TRBJ1-2; weak D call: TRBD1 (6 bases). The CDR3 runs to 15 residues. The V gene's germline CDR1 is ENHRY and CDR2 SYGVKD. The V end was cut by 8 bases, the J end by 3 bases, with 19 bases between. The CDR3 reads CAISPARGADYGYTF. DNA of the CDR3: TGTGCCATCTCCCCAGCCAGGGGCGCTGACTATGGCTACACCTTC.

The chain has TRBV10-3 and TRBJ2-2; TRBD1 agrees at 8 bases. The trim removed 6 bases at V and 0 bases at J, leaving 3 bases unmatched. The CDR3 loop spans 15 amino acids. Per the germline V gene, CDR1 is ENHRY and CDR2 is SYGVKD. CDR3 residues: CAIRGQGSNTGELFF. DNA of the CDR3: TGTGCCATCAGAGGACAGGGCTCGAACACCGGGGAGCTGTTTTTT.

The genes are TRBV11-1 and TRBJ2-5; D remains ambiguous. V dropped 3 bases and J dropped 0 bases, with 8 bases sitting between them. CDR3 size: 14 residues. Germline V CDR1 and CDR2: SGHAT, FQDESV (reference sequence). The CDR3 spells CASSLTTYQETQYF. CDR3 DNA: TGTGCCAGCAGCTTGACGACATACCAAGAGACCCAGTACTTC. The full variable domain, rest sourced from reference TRBV11-1 and TRBJ2-5, is EAEVAQSPRYKITEKSQAVAFWCDPISGHATLYWYRQILGQGPELLVQFQDESVVDDSQLPKDRFSAERLKGVDSTLKIQPAELGDSAMYLCASSLTTYQETQYFGPGTRLLVL.

V usage is TRBV18 and J usage is TRBJ1-1; D not resolved. The V end was cut by 0 bases, the J end by 7 bases, with 9 bases between. This CDR3 has 13 residues. Germline V gives CDR1 KGHSH, CDR2 LQKENI. DNA for the CDR3: TGTGCCAGCTCACCACCCGCAGGCATTGAAGCTTTCTTT. This translates into CASSPPAGIEAFF.